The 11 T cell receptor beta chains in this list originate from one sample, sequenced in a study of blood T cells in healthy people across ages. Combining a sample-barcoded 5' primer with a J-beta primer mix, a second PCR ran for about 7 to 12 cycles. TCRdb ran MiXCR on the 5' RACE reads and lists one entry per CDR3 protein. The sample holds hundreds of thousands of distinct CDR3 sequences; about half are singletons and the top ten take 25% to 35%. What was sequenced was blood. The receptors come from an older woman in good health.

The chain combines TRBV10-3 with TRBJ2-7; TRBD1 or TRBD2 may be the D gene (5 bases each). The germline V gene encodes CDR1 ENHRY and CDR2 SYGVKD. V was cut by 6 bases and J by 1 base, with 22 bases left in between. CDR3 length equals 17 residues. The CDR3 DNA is TGTGCCATCAGCCAGGGTCCGGAGGTAATAGGATCCTACGAGCAGTACTTC. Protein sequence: CAISQGPEVIGSYEQYF.

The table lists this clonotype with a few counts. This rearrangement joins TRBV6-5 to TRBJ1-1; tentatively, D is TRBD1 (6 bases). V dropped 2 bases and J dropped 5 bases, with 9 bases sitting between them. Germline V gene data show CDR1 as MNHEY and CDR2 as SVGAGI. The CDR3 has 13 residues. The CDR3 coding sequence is TGTGCCAGCAGTTACAGGGGGGGGACTGAAGCTTTCTTT. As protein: CASSYRGGTEAFF.

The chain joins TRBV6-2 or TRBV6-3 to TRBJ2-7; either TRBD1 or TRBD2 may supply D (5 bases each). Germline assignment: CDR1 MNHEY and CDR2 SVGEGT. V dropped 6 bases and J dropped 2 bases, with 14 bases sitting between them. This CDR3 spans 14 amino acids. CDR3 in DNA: TGTGCCAGCAGGATTTCAGGGAGACCCTACGAGCAGTACTTC. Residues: CASRISGRPYEQYF.

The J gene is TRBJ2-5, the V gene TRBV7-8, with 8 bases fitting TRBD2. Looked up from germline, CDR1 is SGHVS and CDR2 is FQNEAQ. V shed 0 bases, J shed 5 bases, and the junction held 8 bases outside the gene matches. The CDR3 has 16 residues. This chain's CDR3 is CASSLASGSQGETQYF. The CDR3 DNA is TGTGCCAGCAGCTTAGCAAGCGGGAGTCAGGGGGAGACCCAGTACTTC.

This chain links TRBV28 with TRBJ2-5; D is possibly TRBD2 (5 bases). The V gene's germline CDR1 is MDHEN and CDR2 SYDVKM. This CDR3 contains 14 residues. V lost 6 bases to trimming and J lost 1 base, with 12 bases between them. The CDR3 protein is CASSHGLIQETQYF. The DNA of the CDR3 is TGTGCCAGCAGCCACGGACTGATCCAAGAGACCCAGTACTTC.

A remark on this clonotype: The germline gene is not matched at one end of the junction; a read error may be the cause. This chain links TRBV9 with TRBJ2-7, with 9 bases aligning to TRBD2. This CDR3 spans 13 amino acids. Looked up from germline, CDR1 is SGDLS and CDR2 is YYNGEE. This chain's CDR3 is CAGSVSGGYEQYF. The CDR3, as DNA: TGTGCCGGCAGCGTTAGCGGGGGCTACGAGCAGTACTTC.

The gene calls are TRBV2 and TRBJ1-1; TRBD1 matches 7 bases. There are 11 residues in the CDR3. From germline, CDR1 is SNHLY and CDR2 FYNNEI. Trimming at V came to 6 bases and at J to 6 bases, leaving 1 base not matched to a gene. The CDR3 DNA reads TGTGCCAGCAGAACAGGGGCTGAAGCTTTCTTT. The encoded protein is CASRTGAEAFF.

In nucleotides, the CDR3 is TGCAGTGCCAGGGGACAGGATAGCAATCAGCCCCAGCATTTT. Translated: CSARGQDSNQPQHF. The chain employs TRBV20-1 and TRBJ1-5; TRBD1 aligns across 8 bases. This CDR3 is built from 14 residues. Germline CDR1 is DFQATT and CDR2 is SNEGSKA (reference sequence). V dropped 6 bases and J dropped 0; count of bases not matched to a gene: 4.

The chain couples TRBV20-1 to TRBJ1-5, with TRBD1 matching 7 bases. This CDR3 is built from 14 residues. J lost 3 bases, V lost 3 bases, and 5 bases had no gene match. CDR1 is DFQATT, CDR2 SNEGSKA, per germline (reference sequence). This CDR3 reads CSASLTGNNQPQHF. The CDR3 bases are TGCAGTGCTAGTCTGACAGGGAACAATCAGCCCCAGCATTTT.

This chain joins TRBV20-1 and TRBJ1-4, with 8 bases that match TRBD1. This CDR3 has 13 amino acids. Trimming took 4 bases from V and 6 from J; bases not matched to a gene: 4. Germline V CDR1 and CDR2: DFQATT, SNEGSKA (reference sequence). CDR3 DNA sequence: TGCAGTGCTAACCAGGGGGCAGATGAAAAACTGTTTTTT. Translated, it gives CSANQGADEKLFF.

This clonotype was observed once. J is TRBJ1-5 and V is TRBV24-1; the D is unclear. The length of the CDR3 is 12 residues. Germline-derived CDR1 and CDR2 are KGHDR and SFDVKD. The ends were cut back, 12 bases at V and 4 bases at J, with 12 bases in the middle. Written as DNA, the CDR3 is TGTGCCTCTCCAGAAGCAAATCAGCCCCAGCATTTT. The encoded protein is CASPEANQPQHF.